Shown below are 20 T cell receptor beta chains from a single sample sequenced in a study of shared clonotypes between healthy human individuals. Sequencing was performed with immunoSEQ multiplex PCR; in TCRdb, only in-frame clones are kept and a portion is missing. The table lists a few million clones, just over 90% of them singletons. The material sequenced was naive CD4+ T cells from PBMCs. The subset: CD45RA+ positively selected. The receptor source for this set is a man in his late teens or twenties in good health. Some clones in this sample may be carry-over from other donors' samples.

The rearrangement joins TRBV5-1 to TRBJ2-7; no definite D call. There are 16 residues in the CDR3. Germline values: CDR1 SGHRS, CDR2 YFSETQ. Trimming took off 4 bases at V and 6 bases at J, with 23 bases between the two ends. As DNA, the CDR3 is TGCGCCAGCAGCCCCGAAATCGGCCGAACTATCGGCGAGCAGTACTTC. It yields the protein CASSPEIGRTIGEQYF.

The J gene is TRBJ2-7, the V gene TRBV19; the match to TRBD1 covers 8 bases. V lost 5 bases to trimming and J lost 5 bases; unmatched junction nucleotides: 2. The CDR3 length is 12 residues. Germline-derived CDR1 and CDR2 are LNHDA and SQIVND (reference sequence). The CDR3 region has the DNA TGTGCCAGTAGTGACAGGGGCCACGAGCAGTACTTC. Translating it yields CASSDRGHEQYF.

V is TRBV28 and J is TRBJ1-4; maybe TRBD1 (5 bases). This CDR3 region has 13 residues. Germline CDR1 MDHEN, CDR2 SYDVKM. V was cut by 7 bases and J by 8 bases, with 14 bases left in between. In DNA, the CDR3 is TGTGCCAGCATCGAACGGGGGTGGGAAAAACTGTTTTTT. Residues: CASIERGWEKLFF.

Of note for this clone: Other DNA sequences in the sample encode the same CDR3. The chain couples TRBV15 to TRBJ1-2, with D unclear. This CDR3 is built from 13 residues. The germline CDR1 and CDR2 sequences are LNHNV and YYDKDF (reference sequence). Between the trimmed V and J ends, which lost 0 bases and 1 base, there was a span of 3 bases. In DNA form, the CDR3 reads TGTGCCACCAGCAGAGACAGTAACTATGGCTACACCTTC. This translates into CATSRDSNYGYTF.

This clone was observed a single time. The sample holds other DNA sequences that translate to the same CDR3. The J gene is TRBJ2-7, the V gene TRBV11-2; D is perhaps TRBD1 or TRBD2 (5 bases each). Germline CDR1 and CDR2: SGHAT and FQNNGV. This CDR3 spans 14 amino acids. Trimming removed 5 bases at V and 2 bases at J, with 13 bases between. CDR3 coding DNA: TGTGCCAGCAGCCTAGGGACGGGACCCTACGAGCAGTACTTC. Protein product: CASSLGTGPYEQYF.

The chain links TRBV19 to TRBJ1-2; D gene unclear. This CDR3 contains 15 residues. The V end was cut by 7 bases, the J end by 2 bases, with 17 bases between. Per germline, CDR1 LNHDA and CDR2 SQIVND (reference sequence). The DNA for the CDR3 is TGTGCCAGTACCGAGGAAGGGCTAGGAAACTATGGCTACACCTTC. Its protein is CASTEEGLGNYGYTF.

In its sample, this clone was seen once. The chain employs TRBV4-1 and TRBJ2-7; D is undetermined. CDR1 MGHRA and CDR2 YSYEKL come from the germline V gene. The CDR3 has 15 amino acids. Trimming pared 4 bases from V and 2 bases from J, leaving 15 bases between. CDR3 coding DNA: TGCGCCAGCAGCCGACTGGAGAGGACCGCCTACGAGCAGTACTTC. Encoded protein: CASSRLERTAYEQYF.

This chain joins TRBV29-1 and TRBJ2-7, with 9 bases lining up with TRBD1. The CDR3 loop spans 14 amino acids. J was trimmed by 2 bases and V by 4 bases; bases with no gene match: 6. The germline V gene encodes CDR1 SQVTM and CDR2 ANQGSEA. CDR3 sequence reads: CSVVMDRGAYEQYF. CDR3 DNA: TGCAGCGTTGTTATGGACAGGGGTGCCTACGAGCAGTACTTC.

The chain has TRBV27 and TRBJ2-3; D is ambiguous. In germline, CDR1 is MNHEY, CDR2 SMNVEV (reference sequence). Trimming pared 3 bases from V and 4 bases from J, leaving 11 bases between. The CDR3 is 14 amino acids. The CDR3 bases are TGTGCCAGCAGTTTCGGACCGTACCCAGATACGCAGTATTTT. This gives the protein CASSFGPYPDTQYF.

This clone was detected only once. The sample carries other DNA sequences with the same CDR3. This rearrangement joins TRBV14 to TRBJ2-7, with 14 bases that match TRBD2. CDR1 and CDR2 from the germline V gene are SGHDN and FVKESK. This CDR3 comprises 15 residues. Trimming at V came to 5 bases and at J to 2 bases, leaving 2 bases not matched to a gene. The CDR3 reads CASSEGLAGAYEQYF. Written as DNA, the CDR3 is TGTGCCAGCAGCGAGGGACTAGCGGGAGCCTACGAGCAGTACTTC.

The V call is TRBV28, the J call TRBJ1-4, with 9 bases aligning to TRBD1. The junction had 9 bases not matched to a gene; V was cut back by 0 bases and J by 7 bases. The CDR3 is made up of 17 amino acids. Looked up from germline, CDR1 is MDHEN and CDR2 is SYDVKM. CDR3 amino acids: CASSLWDRGPMGEKLFF. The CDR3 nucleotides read TGTGCCAGCAGTTTATGGGACAGGGGCCCGATGGGTGAAAAACTGTTTTTT.

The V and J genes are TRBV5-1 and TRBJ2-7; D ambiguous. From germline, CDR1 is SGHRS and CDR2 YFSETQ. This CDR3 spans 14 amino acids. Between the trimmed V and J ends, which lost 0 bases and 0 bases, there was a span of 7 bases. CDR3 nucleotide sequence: TGCGCCAGCAGCTTGGGGGCAGTCTCCTACGAGCAGTACTTC. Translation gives CASSLGAVSYEQYF.

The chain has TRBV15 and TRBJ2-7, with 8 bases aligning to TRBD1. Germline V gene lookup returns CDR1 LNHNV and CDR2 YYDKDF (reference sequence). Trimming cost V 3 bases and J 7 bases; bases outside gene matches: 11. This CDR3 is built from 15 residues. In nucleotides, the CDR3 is TGTGCCACCAGCAGCCCGGGACAGGTCATGGGGGAGCAGTACTTC. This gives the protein CATSSPGQVMGEQYF.

CDR3 in DNA: TGTGCCAGCAGCTTAACGACAGGTGCTGGAAACACCATATATTTT. This sequence encodes CASSLTTGAGNTIYF. The chain has TRBV5-4 and TRBJ1-3; TRBD1 might be the D (6 bases). With 2 bases removed from V and 2 bases from J, the gap between germline ends came to 11 bases. Germline assignment: CDR1 SGHNT and CDR2 YYREEE (reference sequence). The CDR3 runs to 15 residues.

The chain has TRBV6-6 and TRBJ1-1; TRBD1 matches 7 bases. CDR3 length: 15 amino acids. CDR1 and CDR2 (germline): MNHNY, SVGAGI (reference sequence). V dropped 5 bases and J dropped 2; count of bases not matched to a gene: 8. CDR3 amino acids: CASSPRQGPNTEAFF. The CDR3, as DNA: TGTGCCAGCAGTCCCCGACAGGGACCAAACACTGAAGCTTTCTTT.

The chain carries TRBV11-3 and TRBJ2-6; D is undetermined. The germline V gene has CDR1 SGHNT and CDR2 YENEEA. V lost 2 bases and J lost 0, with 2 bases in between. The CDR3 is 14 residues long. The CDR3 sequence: CASSLHSGANVLTF. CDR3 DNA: TGTGCCAGCAGCTTACACTCTGGGGCCAACGTCCTGACTTTC.

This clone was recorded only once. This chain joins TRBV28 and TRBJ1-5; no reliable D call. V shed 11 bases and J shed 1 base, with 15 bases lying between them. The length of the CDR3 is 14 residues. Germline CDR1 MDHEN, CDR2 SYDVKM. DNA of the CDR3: TGTGCCTGCCACGAGGGAAAGAGCAATCAGCCCCAGCATTTT. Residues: CACHEGKSNQPQHF.

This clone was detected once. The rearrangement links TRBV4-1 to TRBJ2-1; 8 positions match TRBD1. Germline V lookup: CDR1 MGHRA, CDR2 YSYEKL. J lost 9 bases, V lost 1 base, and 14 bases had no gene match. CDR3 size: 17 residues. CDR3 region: CASSQAGRGRSFSEQFF. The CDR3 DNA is TGCGCCAGCAGCCAAGCGGGCAGGGGGCGTAGTTTTTCTGAGCAGTTCTTC.

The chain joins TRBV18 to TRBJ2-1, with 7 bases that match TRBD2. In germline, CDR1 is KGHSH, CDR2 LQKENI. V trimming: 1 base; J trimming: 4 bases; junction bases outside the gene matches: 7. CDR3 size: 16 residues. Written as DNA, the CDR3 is TGTGCCAGCTCACCACTCAGCGGGAAGGGATACAATGAGCAGTTCTTC. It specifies CASSPLSGKGYNEQFF.

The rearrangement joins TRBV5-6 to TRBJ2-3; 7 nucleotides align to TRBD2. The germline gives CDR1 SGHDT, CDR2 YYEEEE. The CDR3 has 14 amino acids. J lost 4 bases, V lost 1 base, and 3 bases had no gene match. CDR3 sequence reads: CASSLSAGADTQYF. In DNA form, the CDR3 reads TGTGCCAGCAGCTTGAGCGCGGGAGCAGATACGCAGTATTTT.